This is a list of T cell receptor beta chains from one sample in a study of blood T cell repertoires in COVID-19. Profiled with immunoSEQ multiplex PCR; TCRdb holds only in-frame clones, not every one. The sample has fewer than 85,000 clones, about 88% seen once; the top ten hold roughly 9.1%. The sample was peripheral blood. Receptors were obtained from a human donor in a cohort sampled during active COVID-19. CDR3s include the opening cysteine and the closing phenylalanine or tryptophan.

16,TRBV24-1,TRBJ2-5,CATSDSGTGWLETQYF
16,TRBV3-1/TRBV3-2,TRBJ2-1,CASSRGGGAFYNEQFF
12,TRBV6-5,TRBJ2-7,CASTRQSYEQYF
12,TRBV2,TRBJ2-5,CASKSAGETQYF
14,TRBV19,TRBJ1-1,CASSIGDSGTEAFF
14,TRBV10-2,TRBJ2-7,CASSRSQGAHEQYF
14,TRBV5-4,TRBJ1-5,CASSLQGTKQPQHF
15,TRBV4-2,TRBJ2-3,CASSQALEGADTQYF
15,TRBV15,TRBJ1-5,CATSRGTEGNQPQHF
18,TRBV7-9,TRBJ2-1,CASSAPAQSGRGVDEQFF
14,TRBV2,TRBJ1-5,CASSAQTGGQPQHF
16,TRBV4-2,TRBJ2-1,CASSLLDRDSYNEQFF
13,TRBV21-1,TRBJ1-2,CASSSTGFGGYTF
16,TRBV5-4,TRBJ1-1,CASSSPGTGEKTEAFF